Listed here is a single T cell receptor beta chain. No antigen is known for it. No much larger clone is present one base from it, and per-base qualities are unavailable. Donors were healthy HIV-negative adults with no recently reported acute infections or vaccinations. All donors were Caucasian adults living in Nashville, Tennessee, USA. CD4+ T cells were enriched by magnetic negative selection; naive cells were then positively selected on CD45RA, and the negative fraction formed the memory subset. After blood collection by leukapheresis, PBMCs were isolated using Ficoll-Histopaque density gradient centrifugation and then cryopreserved in the vapor phase of liquid nitrogen. Analytical flow cytometry was used to check the purity and quantity of each magnetically sorted T cell population. Genomic DNA was isolated from every sorted fraction and measured by UV absorbance on a Nanodrop 2000c. Measured from the cysteine to the phenylalanine, the CDR3 is 20 residues long. The retained sequence is limited to the CDR3, 60 bases, with the frame set at the first base. CDR1 and CDR2 were assigned from the germline V gene as SGHRS and YFSETQ. V has 4 bases trimmed and J has 5 bases trimmed; junction bases matching no gene number 22.

This sample was taken from a study of shared clonotypes between healthy human individuals (dated by TCRdb to the early 2020s). Some background on the complete study: The cohort comprised two women and a few men aged 18 to 49 years. Per donor, leukapheresis produced somewhere between about 0.8 and 9.5 billion PBMCs. Different laboratories and diverse techniques were used to prepare libraries and sequence TCR repertoires, to increase sequencing depth and limit assay-specific biases. For each donor, CD4 naive and CD4 memory were each run on three plates, CD8 naive on two plates, and CD8 memory on one plate. Blood TCR repertoires of a handful of healthy adults were deeply sequenced to estimate repertoire size and the extent of clonotype sharing between individuals.

Study-level results and caveats: Rarefaction of sorted-subset datasets indicated incomplete sequencing despite the large sequencing depth. The genetic and exposure-history diversity represented was limited by the small number of donors. Compared with non-shared clonotypes, clonotypes shared by all four sorted-subset donors had higher generation probabilities. Larger estimated clonotype richness was generally found for naive subsets than for memory subsets. When a handful of donors were compared, the shared fraction of clonotypes was about 5% for naive CD4, around 3.5% for naive CD8, 2.3% for memory CD4, and around 0.37% for memory CD8. Sampling was restricted to blood, and TCR repertoires in tissue are likely to differ from TCR repertoires in blood. Pairwise subsampling indicated that sequencing depth was expected to affect the degree of clonotype sharing among donors.

Using the deep immunoSEQ assay, TCR CDR3 regions were amplified from genomic DNA by multiplex PCR. Extracted genomic DNA from each cell subset was spread evenly across all wells of several immunoSEQ 96-well plates, with each plate serving as a replicate. For sorted subsets, about 210 ng of genomic DNA, equivalent to about 30,000 T cell genomes, went into each replicate PCR. Purified libraries were quantified with a Qubit 3.0 fluorometer, sized on a Bioanalyzer 2100, and re-quantified with the KAPA Library Quantification kit. Every immunoSEQ 96-well plate was sequenced on a separate single-read 150-cycle Illumina NextSeq 550 flow cell. As for how the authors treated the data: Because only junctional sequences without quality scores were contained in the immunoSEQ output, filtering matching that applied to full-length reads could not be performed. To assign V/J genes and CDR3, sequences were annotated using PyIR, a Python wrapper for IgBLAST v1.9, with IMGT germline references. Reads were filtered out if the reads had weak V/J assignments (E-value above 1e-6), no CDR3, stop codons, out-of-frame junctions, or ambiguous translated residues. V3J clonotypes were defined as sequences sharing an identical inferred V gene, J gene, and CDR3 amino acid sequence. The percentage overlap between two repertoires was calculated by dividing the number of shared unique clonotypes by the size of the smaller repertoire. RTK rarefaction, the Chao1 estimator, and Recon v2.1 estimates of unobserved clonotypes were used to assess repertoire richness. Generation probabilities for all TCRbeta clonotypes obtained by the gDNA method from a handful of donors were computed using OLGA. TCRdb provides this immuneACCESS table in a form limited to in-frame rearrangements. Some clones are lacking; in checked studies, under half of them reflect an unresolved V gene, and why the rest are absent is not known. V, J and clone size were drawn from that table, and D and trimming were deduced from the DNA. This sample comprises over 850,000 clones, approximately 80% of them detected only once. 0.5% to 0.65% of the sample comes from the top ten.

Sequenced: memory CD4+ T cells from PBMCs. The cell subset or site label of this sample denotes: CD45RA-negative fraction. The sequence came from a man in his late teens or twenties in good health. Some clones in this sample may be carry-over from other donors' samples. The sequence is built from TRBV5-1 and TRBJ2-7, and TRBD1 matches 12 of the central bases. The bases read TGCGCCAGCAGCCCCTGGGGAGGGGGACAGGGGGCTTCGGGTCAAAACGAGCAGTACTTC. Its translation is CASSPWGGGQGASGQNEQYF.